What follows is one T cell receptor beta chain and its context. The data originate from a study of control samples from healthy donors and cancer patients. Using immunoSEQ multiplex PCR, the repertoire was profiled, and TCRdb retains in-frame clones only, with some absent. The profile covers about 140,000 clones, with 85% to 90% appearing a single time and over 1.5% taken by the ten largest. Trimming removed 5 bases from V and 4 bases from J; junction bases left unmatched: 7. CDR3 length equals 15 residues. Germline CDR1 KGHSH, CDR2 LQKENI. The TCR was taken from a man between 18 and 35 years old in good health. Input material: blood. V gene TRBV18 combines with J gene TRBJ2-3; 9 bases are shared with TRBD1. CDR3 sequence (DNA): TGTGCCAGCTCAAGGGACAGGGACCTCGCAGATACGCAGTATTTT. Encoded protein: CASSRDRDLADTQYF.